This T cell receptor (beta chain) was sequenced for a study of blood T cells in healthy people across ages. This clonotype appeared a single time. With a J-beta primer mix and a sample-barcoded 5' primer, a second PCR ran 7 to 11 cycles. TCRdb reprocessed the 5' RACE reads via MiXCR and lists one record per CDR3 protein. Of about 680,000 distinct CDR3 sequences detected, roughly 50% appear once; the ten largest clones hold about a third. Sequencing was done on a sample of blood. The clonotype was recovered from a woman aged 55-69 years in good health.

CDR3 loop: CSVGRTGMGDEQFF. The DNA for the CDR3 is TGCAGCGTTGGGCGGACAGGGATGGGGGATGAGCAGTTCTTC. The V call is TRBV29-1, the J call TRBJ2-1; 8 bases agree with TRBD1. This CDR3 region has 14 residues. From germline, CDR1 is SQVTM and CDR2 ANQGSEA. The J segment lost 8 bases and the V segment lost 4 bases, leaving 10 bases of the junction unmatched.